This entry is about one T cell receptor beta chain. Its antigen is unidentified. The source of the sample is a study of shared clonotypes between healthy human individuals. Whole-study results and caveats: What naive subsets generally showed was a larger estimated richness than memory subsets showed. Deeper or shallower sequencing was expected to change how clonotypes are shared among donors.

TCRdb's table, derived via immunoSEQ multiplex PCR, lists solely in-frame clones and lacks some. The sample lists 2 million to 2.5 million clones, under 97% occurring once. The CDR3 runs to 14 residues. The TCR sequence derives from a man aged 18 to 29 in good health. The sample was naive CD4+ T cells sorted from blood. Subset in this sample: CD45RA+ positively selected. The chain links TRBV12-2 to TRBJ2-3; TRBD2 was called by the table and not checked on the DNA. TRBV12-2 is described as a pseudogene. DNA for the CDR3: TGTGCAAGTCGCTTCACGCGGGAGCCAGATACGCAGTATTTT. Its translation is CASRFTREPDTQYF.